This T cell receptor beta chain was identified in a study of early T cells in non-severe SARS-CoV-2 infection. Overall study context: Sequencing was performed on bulk RNA from unsorted whole blood, leaving chains unpaired.

In its sample, this clonotype was seen a few times. Its antigen is as yet unknown. Individually, cDNA molecules had unique molecular identifiers attached to them. TCRdb called the 5' RACE reads again in MiXCR, with one record for every CDR3 protein. The sample holds about 80,000 distinct CDR3 sequences; roughly 12% are singletons and the top ten take approximately 4.5%. Study-wide results and limits: The matching step, a VDJdb search, favored anti-spike CD8 responses and missed private and CD4 specificities.

V was pared by 1 base and J by 3 bases, with 19 bases between. In germline, CDR1 is LGHDT, CDR2 YNNKEL (reference sequence). This CDR3 contains 18 residues. Sequencing was done on a sample of whole blood. The chain uses TRBV3-1 and TRBJ1-3; a possible D gene is TRBD1 (5 bases). The TCR originated in an adult who was a healthcare worker with PCR-confirmed SARS-CoV-2 infection or an uninfected control (not recorded which). The chain's CDR3 is CASSQGLGGGLGGNTIYF. Here the CDR3 DNA reads TGTGCCAGCAGCCAAGGTCTTGGTGGGGGTCTAGGTGGAAACACCATATATTTT.